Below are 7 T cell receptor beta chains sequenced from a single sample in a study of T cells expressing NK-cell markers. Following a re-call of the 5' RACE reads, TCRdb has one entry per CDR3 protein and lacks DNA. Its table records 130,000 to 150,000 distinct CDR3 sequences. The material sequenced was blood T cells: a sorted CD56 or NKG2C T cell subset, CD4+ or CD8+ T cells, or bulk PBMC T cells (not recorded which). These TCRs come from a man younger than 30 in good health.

The chain's CDR3 is CASSLEVQTSYEQYF. This chain links TRBV7-6 with TRBJ2-7. The CDR3 spans 15 residues. The germline gives CDR1 SGHVS, CDR2 FNYEAQ.

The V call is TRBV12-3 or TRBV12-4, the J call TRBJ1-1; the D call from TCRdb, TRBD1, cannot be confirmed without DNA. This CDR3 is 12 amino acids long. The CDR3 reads CASSSWGTEAFF.

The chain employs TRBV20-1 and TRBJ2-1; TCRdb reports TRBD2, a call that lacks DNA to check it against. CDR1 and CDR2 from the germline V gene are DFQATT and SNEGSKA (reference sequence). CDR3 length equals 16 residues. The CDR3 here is CSARTLEREGIDEQFF.

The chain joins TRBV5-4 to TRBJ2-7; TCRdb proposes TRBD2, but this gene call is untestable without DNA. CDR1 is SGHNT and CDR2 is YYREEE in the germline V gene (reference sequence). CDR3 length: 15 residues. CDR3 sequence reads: CASSGGLAGVNEQYF. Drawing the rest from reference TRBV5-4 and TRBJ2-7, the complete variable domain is ETGVTQSPTHLIKTRGQQVTLRCSSQSGHNTVSWYQQALGQGPQFIFQYYREEENGRGNFPPRFSGLQFPNYSSELNVNALELDDSALYLCASSGGLAGVNEQYFGPGTRLTVT.

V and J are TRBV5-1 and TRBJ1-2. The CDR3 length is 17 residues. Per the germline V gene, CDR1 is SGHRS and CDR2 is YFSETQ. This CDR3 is CASSPPAGPRSRYGYTF.

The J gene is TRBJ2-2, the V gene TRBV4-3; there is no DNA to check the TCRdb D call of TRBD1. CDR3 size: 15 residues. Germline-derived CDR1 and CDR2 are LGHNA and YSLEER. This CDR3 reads CASSARDPYTGELFF.

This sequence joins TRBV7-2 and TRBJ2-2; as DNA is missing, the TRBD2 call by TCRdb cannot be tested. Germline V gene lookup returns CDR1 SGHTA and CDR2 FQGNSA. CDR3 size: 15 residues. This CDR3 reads CASSPSGASGGELFF.